Presented here are 11 T cell receptor beta chains from one specimen sequenced in a study of T cells in Graves' hyperthyroidism and ophthalmopathy. RNA transcripts served as the template for amplifying TCR beta CDR3 regions. HTBI primers were employed in a first-round RT-PCR of the TCR CDR3. A single record per CDR3 protein comes from TCRdb applying MiXCR to the multiplex PCR reads. Among hundreds of thousands of distinct CDR3 sequences listed, approximately 36% were seen once. The sample was blood. The source of these receptors is a woman aged 40 to 55 with Graves' hyperthyroidism.

This clonotype was observed a handful of times. The V call is TRBV7-9, the J call TRBJ1-1, with D tentatively TRBD1 (5 bases). V was pared by 11 bases and J by 4 bases, with 23 bases between. CDR3 length: 15 residues. CDR1 and CDR2 (germline): SEHNR, FQNEAQ (reference sequence). The CDR3 sequence: CAGFKSGGFRTEAFF. Written as DNA, the CDR3 is TGTGCCGGTTTCAAAAGCGGGGGGTTTCGCACTGAAGCTTTCTTT.

There are many counts of this clonotype. The chain has TRBV7-6 and TRBJ1-2, with D tentatively TRBD1 (5 bases). The V and J ends lost 6 bases and 8 bases respectively, with 16 bases between them. Germline V gene data show CDR1 as SGHVS and CDR2 as FNYEAQ. The CDR3 contains 13 residues. For the CDR3, the DNA is TGTGCCAGCAGATCCGGGACGGCCGGAGGCTACACCTTC. Translating it yields CASRSGTAGGYTF.

This clonotype was found a few times. V usage is TRBV11-2 and J usage is TRBJ1-1; D gene ambiguous. CDR3 size: 11 residues. Germline lookup yields CDR1 SGHAT and CDR2 FQNNGV. Trimming pared 5 bases from V and 10 bases from J, leaving 11 bases between. CDR3 nucleotide sequence: TGTGCCAGCAGCCGCCGAGGAGCAGCTTTCTTT. This gives the protein CASSRRGAAFF.

The chain has TRBV10-1 and TRBJ2-2; no firm D call. The length of the CDR3 is 17 residues. The germline CDR1 and CDR2 sequences are WNHNN and SYGVQD (reference sequence). V was shortened by 2 bases and J by 3 bases, with 16 bases between the two germline ends. The CDR3: CASSENRLTAHTGELFF. As DNA, the CDR3 is TGCGCCAGCAGTGAGAATAGGCTTACAGCCCACACCGGGGAGCTGTTTTTT.

This clonotype was seen repeatedly, ten times or more. The chain employs TRBV10-3 and TRBJ1-6, with D uncertain. The germline CDR1 and CDR2 sequences are ENHRY and SYGVKD. CDR3 length: 17 residues. The V and J ends lost 0 bases and 7 bases respectively, with 16 bases between them. CDR3 in DNA: TGTGCCATCAGTGAGTCGACGGCAGCTGGCGGGAATTCACCCCTCCACTTT. It codes for CAISESTAAGGNSPLHF.

This clonotype has ten or more counts. The J gene is TRBJ1-6, the V gene TRBV10-3; D possibly corresponds to TRBD1 (6 bases). This CDR3 comprises 15 residues. Trimming removed 10 bases at V and 5 bases at J, with 18 bases between. Germline CDR1 reads ENHRY; CDR2 reads SYGVKD. The CDR3 coding sequence is TGTGCCACCACAGGGATTGGGTCACATAATTCACCCCTCCACTTT. It is translated as CATTGIGSHNSPLHF.

This clonotype appeared many times. This chain joins TRBV6-5 and TRBJ1-2, with D unclear. CDR3 size: 15 residues. The V gene's germline CDR1 is MNHEY and CDR2 SVGAGI. V was trimmed by 8 bases and J by 4 bases, leaving 20 bases between them. This CDR3 reads CASSGNENSGYGYTF. CDR3 sequence (DNA): TGTGCCAGCTCCGGTAATGAGAACTCCGGCTATGGCTACACCTTC.

The J gene is TRBJ1-2, the V gene TRBV29-1, with D unresolved. The CDR3 length is 13 residues. Germline loops: CDR1 SQVTM, CDR2 ANQGSEA. V was pared by 8 bases and J by 2 bases, with 15 bases between. CDR3 coding DNA: TGCAGCCTCACCTCCGGACCCAACTATGGCTACACCTTC. Translation: CSLTSGPNYGYTF.

A few counts support this clonotype. The CDR3 DNA reads TGCGCCAGCAGCCAAGAGGAGTGGGCAGAGACCCAGTACTTC. Protein sequence: CASSQEEWAETQYF. The chain has TRBV4-3 and TRBJ2-5; D uncertain. V shed 0 bases and J shed 4 bases, with 9 bases lying between them. The CDR3 consists of 14 residues. CDR1 is LGHNA and CDR2 is YSLEER in the germline V gene.

Comment on this clonotype: At one end, the junction sequence differs from germline, possibly due to a read error. V and J are TRBV7-2 and TRBJ2-6, with 7 positions matching TRBD2. The length of the CDR3 is 14 residues. The germline V gene encodes CDR1 SGHTA and CDR2 FQGNSA. CDR3 sequence: CASSLISGGNVLTF. The CDR3 DNA reads TGTGCCAGCAGCTTGATTTCGGGGGGCAACGTCCTGACTTTC.

This clonotype came up many times. The rearrangement uses TRBV7-9 and TRBJ2-7; no clear D gene. The CDR3 totals 12 residues. V lost 2 bases and J lost 5, with 7 bases in between. Germline V lookup: CDR1 SEHNR, CDR2 FQNEAQ (reference sequence). CDR3 residues: CASSLSVDEQYF. CDR3 nucleotides: TGTGCCAGCAGCTTATCGGTCGACGAGCAGTACTTC.